The sequence of this TCR beta chain was determined in a study of OX40 agonist ivuxolimab in advanced cancers. Study context: Eligibility admitted prior anti-PD-1, anti-PD-L1 or anti-CTLA-4 therapy; about 39% had some. Study-level points and caveats: The investigators did not determine what antigen specificity the expanded peripheral T cells had. CD8+ T cells averaged more expanded clones than CD4+.

Assay used: immunoSEQ multiplex PCR; TCRdb lists only in-frame clones, some missing. The sample has roughly 39,000 clones, 88% seen once; the top ten hold less than 15%. In this sample, this clone turned up once. The target antigen is unknown. Sample: CD4+ or CD8+ T cells sorted from blood, taken in a trial of the OX40 agonist ivuxolimab. The TCR comes from an adult with an advanced solid tumor such as melanoma, head and neck, liver or kidney cancer.

Written as DNA, the CDR3 is TGTGCCAGCAGCGTCTCCTACAATGAGCAGTTCTTC. Protein product: CASSVSYNEQFF. The gene calls are TRBV7-9 and TRBJ2-1; D ambiguous. Trimming pared 5 bases from V and 0 bases from J, leaving 2 bases between. Germline lookup yields CDR1 SEHNR and CDR2 FQNEAQ (reference sequence). This CDR3 is built from 12 residues.